A selection of T cell receptor beta chains follows, all from one sample in a study of T cell repertoires in cytomegalovirus infection. MiXCR, run by TCRdb on the reads, gives a single entry per CDR3 protein. The sample has 350,000 to 400,000 distinct CDR3 sequences; roughly 36% are singletons. These TCRs' antigens remain unknown. The source material was cultured PBMCs, sampled from culture after CMV antigen stimulation. The receptors stem from a human donor in good health (CMV status not recorded). Some clones in this sample may be carry-over from other donors' samples. Each CDR3 is given with its conserved first and last residue. The D gene is left open where the match is weak. The size field is filled for only some rows; it gives once, few, many or a size class.

CDR3 | DNA | V | D | size | length | J
CASSVNAGDTQYF | TGTGCCAGCAGCGTCAACGCGGGAGATACGCAGTATTTT | TRBV7-2 | . | . | 13 | TRBJ2-3
CATSRGGVPYEQYF | TGTGCCACCAGCAGAGGGGGGGTCCCCTACGAGCAGTACTTC | TRBV15 | . | . | 14 | TRBJ2-7
CASSRNSLGSGNTIYF | TGTGCCAGCAGTAGAAACAGCCTTGGCTCTGGAAACACCATATATTTT | TRBV6-1 | . | few | 16 | TRBJ1-3
CASSLRSGLAGTTKETQYF | TGTGCCAGCAGTTTAAGGAGTGGACTAGCGGGAACCACTAAAGAGACCCAGTACTTC | TRBV27 | TRBD2 | few | 19 | TRBJ2-5
CAISEGTDTQYF | TGTGCCATCTCCGAGGGCACAGATACGCAGTATTTT | TRBV7-2 | . | few | 12 | TRBJ2-3
CASSERGTGGRETQYF | TGCGCCAGCAGTGAGAGGGGGACAGGGGGTAGGGAGACCCAGTACTTC | TRBV10-2 | TRBD1 | . | 16 | TRBJ2-5
CASRDRGQETQYF | TGTGCCAGCAGAGACAGGGGGCAAGAGACCCAGTACTTC | TRBV12-3/TRBV12-4 | TRBD1 | many | 13 | TRBJ2-5
CASRKLAGLDEQFF | TGCGCCAGCAGGAAACTAGCGGGATTGGATGAGCAGTTCTTC | TRBV4-3 | TRBD2 | . | 14 | TRBJ2-1
CATSRGKTEGQPQHF | TGTGCCACCAGCAGAGGAAAGACAGAGGGTCAGCCCCAGCATTTT | TRBV15 | . | . | 15 | TRBJ1-5
CASSSEGTGNTIYF | TGTGCCAGCAGTTCTGAGGGGACTGGAAACACCATATATTTT | TRBV12-3/TRBV12-4 | . | . | 14 | TRBJ1-3
CSARDIQREGYNEQFF | TGCAGTGCTAGAGATATACAGCGGGAGGGGTACAATGAGCAGTTCTTC | TRBV20-1 | TRBD2 | . | 16 | TRBJ2-1
CASSYEDEQFF | TGTGCCAGCAGTTACGAGGACGAGCAGTTCTTC | TRBV6-2/TRBV6-3 | . | few | 11 | TRBJ2-1
CASSHRQGWNTEAFF | TGTGCCAGCAGCCATCGACAGGGATGGAACACTGAAGCTTTCTTT | TRBV3-1 | TRBD1 | . | 15 | TRBJ1-1
CASSWTSGTLNEQFF | TGTGCCAGCAGCTGGACTAGCGGGACCCTAAATGAGCAGTTCTTC | TRBV7-2 | TRBD2 | . | 15 | TRBJ2-1
CASSFLDRGYEQYF | TGTGCCAGCAGTTTCCTTGACAGGGGCTACGAGCAGTACTTC | TRBV28 | TRBD1 | . | 14 | TRBJ2-7
CASTQGLGGAGEQYF | TGTGCCAGCACCCAAGGACTAGGGGGAGCCGGCGAGCAGTACTTC | TRBV6-2/TRBV6-3 | . | . | 15 | TRBJ2-7
CAGQGHMNTEAFF | TGTGCGGGACAGGGCCACATGAACACTGAAGCTTTCTTT | TRBV28 | TRBD1 | . | 13 | TRBJ1-1
CASSYTTTANGEQYF | TGTGCCAGCAGCTACACCACTACGGCCAACGGCGAGCAGTACTTC | TRBV2 | . | . | 15 | TRBJ2-7
CSVVDRAGGRKTQYF | TGCAGCGTTGTCGATCGCGCGGGAGGGCGTAAGACCCAGTACTTC | TRBV29-1 | TRBD2 | . | 15 | TRBJ2-5
CASQLDRGTEAFF | TGTGCCAGTCAACTTGACAGGGGCACTGAAGCTTTCTTT | TRBV27 | TRBD1 | few | 13 | TRBJ1-1
CASKTGKNVPGTEAFF | TGTGCCAGCAAGACAGGGAAGAATGTTCCGGGGACTGAAGCTTTCTTT | TRBV5-4 | TRBD1 | . | 16 | TRBJ1-1
CASKKGGHEQYF | TGTGCCAGCAAAAAGGGGGGACACGAGCAGTACTTC | TRBV28 | . | . | 12 | TRBJ2-7
CASSLLPAATSPLHF | TGTGCCAGCAGCTTACTCCCCGCGGCCACTTCACCCCTCCACTTT | TRBV7-9 | . | few | 15 | TRBJ1-6
CASSYSPGDGYNEQFF | TGTGCCAGCAGTTACTCGCCAGGGGATGGGTACAATGAGCAGTTCTTC | TRBV6-5 | . | many | 16 | TRBJ2-1
CASSSTSGSIDTQYF | TGCGCCAGCAGCTCCACTAGCGGGAGTATCGATACGCAGTATTTT | TRBV5-1 | TRBD2 | . | 15 | TRBJ2-3
CASSQRPGRGYTF | TGTGCCAGCAGCCAAAGACCGGGACGAGGCTACACCTTC | TRBV3-1 | . | . | 13 | TRBJ1-2
CASVKGAGGTEAFF | TGTGCCAGCGTGAAGGGGGCCGGAGGTACTGAAGCTTTCTTT | TRBV7-6 | TRBD1 | few | 14 | TRBJ1-1
CASSPLGGQFF | TGTGCCAGCAGCCCACTAGGGGGGCAGTTCTTC | TRBV7-4 | . | few | 11 | TRBJ2-1
CASSYTSPTQYF | TGTGCCAGCAGTTACACCAGCCCTACGCAGTATTTT | TRBV6-2/TRBV6-3 | . | . | 12 | TRBJ2-3
CASSLAREVLGTQYF | TGTGCCAGCAGCTTAGCGCGGGAGGTCCTTGGGACGCAGTATTTT | TRBV7-2 | TRBD2 | . | 15 | TRBJ2-3
CASSQFGTSGGNTDTQYF | TGCGCCAGCAGCCAATTCGGGACTAGCGGAGGGAACACAGATACGCAGTATTTT | TRBV4-3 | TRBD2 | few | 18 | TRBJ2-3
CASSRNSRGGTEAFF | TGTGCCAGCAGCCGCAACTCCAGGGGAGGCACTGAAGCTTTCTTT | TRBV7-8 | . | few | 15 | TRBJ1-1
CASGGGPSSYNEQFF | TGTGCCAGCGGTGGGGGTCCCAGCTCCTACAATGAGCAGTTCTTC | TRBV6-2/TRBV6-3 | . | . | 15 | TRBJ2-1
CASSDHRERPGAQFF | TGTGCCAGCAGCGACCACAGGGAAAGGCCGGGAGCGCAGTTCTTC | TRBV7-6 | . | few | 15 | TRBJ2-1
CASSTRGVNEQYF | TGTGCCAGCTCGACCCGGGGGGTCAACGAGCAGTACTTC | TRBV7-2 | TRBD2 | few | 13 | TRBJ2-7
CASSGQGSVNSPLHF | TGTGCCAGCAGTGGACAGGGATCGGTCAATTCACCCCTCCACTTT | TRBV12-3/TRBV12-4 | TRBD1 | many | 15 | TRBJ1-6
CASSFLAGTGNRYEQYF | TGTGCCAGCAGTTTCCTTGCAGGGACAGGGAATAGGTACGAGCAGTACTTC | TRBV28 | TRBD1 | . | 17 | TRBJ2-7
CAWSVRVRTDTQYF | TGTGCCTGGAGTGTACGGGTCCGCACAGATACGCAGTATTTT | TRBV30 | . | . | 14 | TRBJ2-3